A single sample gave rise to the 16 T cell receptor beta chains below, sequenced in a study of T-cell reconstitution after alpha-beta-depleted transplantation in children. Library preparation (for TCRbeta) was performed with unique molecular identifiers. TCRdb independently ran MiXCR on the PCR reads; one entry per CDR3 protein. The sample shows 300,000 to 400,000 distinct CDR3 sequences, 16% of them seen only once. Specimen: PBMCs, mostly from graft donor cells, collected 360 days after TCRalphabeta/CD19-depleted stem cell transplant. Receptor source: a male patient aged 2-10 years who had a stem cell transplant for acute lymphoblastic leukemia, so the T cells may come from the graft donor.

The rearrangement links TRBV20-1 to TRBJ2-7, with 13 bases matching TRBD2. The germline V gene has CDR1 DFQATT and CDR2 SNEGSKA (reference sequence). Trimming at V came to 6 bases and at J to 7 bases, leaving 9 bases not matched to a gene. This CDR3 has 14 residues. The CDR3 DNA reads TGCAGTGCCGCAACTAGCGGGAGGGCCGGGGAGCAGTACTTC. Its protein is CSAATSGRAGEQYF.

CDR3 DNA: TGTGCCAGCAGTTTAGGGCCTACTGAAGCTTTCTTT. It specifies CASSLGPTEAFF. This chain connects TRBV12-3 or TRBV12-4 to TRBJ1-1, with D unresolved. Trimming pared 1 base from V and 5 bases from J, leaving 5 bases between. This CDR3 has 12 amino acids.

In this sample, this clonotype turned up a few times. V gene TRBV5-1 combines with J gene TRBJ2-2; D is unclear. The CDR3 extends over 15 amino acids. Per germline, CDR1 SGHRS and CDR2 YFSETQ. Trimming took off 0 bases at V and 4 bases at J, with 10 bases between the two ends. The CDR3 loop reads CASSLAGPFTGELFF. CDR3 DNA sequence: TGCGCCAGCAGCTTGGCCGGGCCTTTCACCGGGGAGCTGTTTTTT. The full variable domain, its missing parts supplied by reference TRBV5-1 and TRBJ2-2, is KAGVTQTPRYLIKTRGQQVTLSCSPISGHRSVSWYQQTPGQGLQFLFEYFSETQRNKGNFPGRFSGRQFSNSRSEMNVSTLELGDSALYLCASSLAGPFTGELFFGEGSRLTVL.

At least ten counts were recorded for this clonotype. The chain carries TRBV29-1 and TRBJ2-2; 7 positions match TRBD1. The trim removed 6 bases at V and 1 base at J, leaving 8 bases unmatched. This CDR3 is 15 amino acids long. Germline V gene data show CDR1 as SQVTM and CDR2 as ANQGSEA. The CDR3 DNA is TGCAGCGTACTAAAGACAGGGTTGAACACCGGGGAGCTGTTTTTT. Translation: CSVLKTGLNTGELFF.

This clonotype is a singleton in its sample. This may stem from a read error, because a much larger clone lies one nucleotide away. The V and J genes are TRBV6-5 and TRBJ2-2; TRBD2 is a possible D gene (6 bases). Germline loops: CDR1 MNHEY, CDR2 SVGAGI. CDR3 length: 15 amino acids. CDR3 coding DNA: TGTGCCAGCATTTACGGGGGTTGGGACACCGGGGAGCTGTTTTTT. This encodes CASIYGGWDTGELFF.

The CDR3 spells CSARWPDTQYF. CDR3 nucleotides: TGCAGTGCTAGGTGGCCAGATACGCAGTATTTT. The J gene is TRBJ2-3, the V gene TRBV20-1; D gene unclear. The CDR3 loop spans 11 amino acids. V shed 3 bases and J shed 4 bases, with 5 bases lying between them. Germline values: CDR1 DFQATT, CDR2 SNEGSKA (reference sequence).

The genes are TRBV5-1 and TRBJ1-1; TRBD1 matches 11 bases. The CDR3 extends over 15 amino acids. V lost 4 bases to trimming and J lost 4 bases; unmatched junction nucleotides: 6. Germline V gene data show CDR1 as SGHRS and CDR2 as YFSETQ. The CDR3 here is CASSTGTGGGTEAFF. CDR3 sequence (DNA): TGCGCCAGCAGCACAGGGACAGGGGGAGGCACTGAAGCTTTCTTT.

Concerning this clonotype itself: This likely comes from a read error, as the CDR3 has no conserved phenylalanine or tryptophan at its end. The gene calls are TRBV7-2 and TRBJ1-2; a possible D gene is TRBD1 (6 bases). Trimming stripped 2 bases from V and 8 bases from J, with 15 bases between. CDR1 is SGHTA, CDR2 FQGNSA, per germline. The CDR3 is 14 amino acids. The CDR3 DNA follows: TGTGCCAGCAGCTTACCGGACAGATTTAGAGGCTACACCTGC. Amino acids: CASSLPDRFRGYTC.

The chain employs TRBV12-3 or TRBV12-4 and TRBJ2-7, with D possibly being TRBD1 (6 bases). The germline V and J ends were trimmed by 4 bases and 1 base, with 11 bases remaining between them. The CDR3 contains 14 residues. The CDR3 region has the DNA TGTGCCAGCAGTTCCTGGGGGACATCCTACGAGCAGTACTTC. Translated: CASSSWGTSYEQYF.

V gene TRBV7-8 combines with J gene TRBJ2-1; TRBD2 might be the D (6 bases). Germline assignment: CDR1 SGHVS and CDR2 FQNEAQ. V dropped 2 bases and J dropped 0 bases, with 14 bases sitting between them. CDR3 length: 17 residues. CDR3 nucleotide sequence: TGTGCCAGCAGCTTATTGGCTAGGGAGGCCTCCTACAATGAGCAGTTCTTC. It translates to CASSLLAREASYNEQFF.

The sample holds a few counts of this clonotype. This chain links TRBV5-1 with TRBJ2-1; 11 nucleotides line up with TRBD2. The V and J ends lost 2 bases and 4 bases, in that order; junction bases with no gene match: 5. Germline CDR1 and CDR2: SGHRS and YFSETQ. The CDR3 has 16 amino acids. The CDR3: CASSFGGTSGYNEQFF. CDR3 DNA: TGCGCCAGCAGCTTCGGTGGGACTAGCGGATACAATGAGCAGTTCTTC. The entire variable domain, with the rest obtained from reference TRBV5-1 and TRBJ2-1, is as follows: KAGVTQTPRYLIKTRGQQVTLSCSPISGHRSVSWYQQTPGQGLQFLFEYFSETQRNKGNFPGRFSGRQFSNSRSEMNVSTLELGDSALYLCASSFGGTSGYNEQFFGPGTRLTVL.

This clonotype came up a few times. V gene TRBV4-3 combines with J gene TRBJ2-3; tentatively, D is TRBD2 (6 bases). Germline V CDR1 and CDR2: LGHNA, YSLEER. The CDR3 contains 14 residues. V lost 3 bases and J lost 5, with 12 bases in between. Here the CDR3 DNA reads TGCGCCAGCAGCCAGGGCGGGAAGGGAGATACGCAGTATTTT. Translating it yields CASSQGGKGDTQYF.

This clonotype has more than one count but fewer than ten. J is TRBJ2-3 and V is TRBV4-1; D might be TRBD1 (6 bases). The CDR3 runs 18 residues. From germline, CDR1 is MGHRA and CDR2 YSYEKL. Trimming removed 1 base from V and 2 bases from J, with 19 bases in between. As DNA, the CDR3 is TGCGCCAGCAGCCAAGTGGCCCAGGGGTTGGTGGTCACAGATACGCAGTATTTT. It codes for CASSQVAQGLVVTDTQYF.

The V and J genes are TRBV7-2 and TRBJ2-3; D is possibly TRBD1 or TRBD2 (5 bases each). With 6 bases removed from V and 3 bases from J, the gap between germline ends came to 13 bases. The CDR3 sequence is 14 residues long. Germline values: CDR1 SGHTA, CDR2 FQGNSA. The CDR3 here is CASRRDVGTDTQYF. CDR3 in DNA: TGTGCCAGCAGGAGGGACGTGGGGACAGATACGCAGTATTTT.

This chain joins TRBV24-1 and TRBJ2-1; TRBD2 aligns across 12 bases. Unmatched junction bases numbered 2, after V lost 3 bases and J lost 3 bases. The CDR3 contains 16 residues. CDR1 is KGHDR, CDR2 SFDVKD, per germline. CDR3 nucleotides: TGTGCCACCAGTGATCGGACTAGCGGGGTCTACAATGAGCAGTTCTTC. It is translated as CATSDRTSGVYNEQFF.

V gene TRBV7-9 combines with J gene TRBJ2-7; D is possibly TRBD1 (6 bases). Trimming removed 5 bases at V and 0 bases at J, with 17 bases between. CDR1 SEHNR and CDR2 FQNEAQ come from the germline V gene (reference sequence). This CDR3 comprises 16 residues. The CDR3 protein is CASSVQGSWGSYEQYF. The CDR3 region has the DNA TGTGCCAGCAGCGTACAGGGTTCCTGGGGCTCCTACGAGCAGTACTTC. Full variable domain (outside the CDR3, taken from reference TRBV7-9 and TRBJ2-7): DTGVSQNPRHKITKRGQNVTFRCDPISEHNRLYWYRQTLGQGPEFLTYFQNEAQLEKSRLLSDRFSAERPKGSFSTLEIQRTEQGDSAMYLCASSVQGSWGSYEQYFGPGTRLTVT.